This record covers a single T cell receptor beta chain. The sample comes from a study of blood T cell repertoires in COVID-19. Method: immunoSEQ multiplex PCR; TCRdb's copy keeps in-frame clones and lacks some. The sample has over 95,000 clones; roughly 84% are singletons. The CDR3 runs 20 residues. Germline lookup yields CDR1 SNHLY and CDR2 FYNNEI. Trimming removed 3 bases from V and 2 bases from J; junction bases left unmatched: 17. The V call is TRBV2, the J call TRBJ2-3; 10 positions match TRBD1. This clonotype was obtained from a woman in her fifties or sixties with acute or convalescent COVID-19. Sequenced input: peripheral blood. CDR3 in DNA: TGTGCCAGCAGTGAGGGCCGACAGGGGGCGGGACGGGCTCTCACAGATACGCAGTATTTT. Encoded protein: CASSEGRQGAGRALTDTQYF.